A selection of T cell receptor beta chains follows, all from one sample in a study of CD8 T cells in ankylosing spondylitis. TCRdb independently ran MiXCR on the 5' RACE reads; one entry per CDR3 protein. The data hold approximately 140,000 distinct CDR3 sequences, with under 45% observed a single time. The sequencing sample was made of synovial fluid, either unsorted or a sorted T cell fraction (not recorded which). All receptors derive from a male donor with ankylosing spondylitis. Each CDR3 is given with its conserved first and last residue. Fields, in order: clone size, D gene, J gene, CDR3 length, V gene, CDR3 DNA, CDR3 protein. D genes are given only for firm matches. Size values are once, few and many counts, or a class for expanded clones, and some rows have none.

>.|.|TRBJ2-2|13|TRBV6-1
TGTGCCAGCAGTCGGACTCCCACCGGGGAGCTGTTTTTT
CASSRTPTGELFF
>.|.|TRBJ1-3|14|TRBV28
TGTGCCAGCAGTTCCCGCAACTCTGGAAACACCATATATTTT
CASSSRNSGNTIYF
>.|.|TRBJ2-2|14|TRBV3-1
TGTGCCAGCAGCCACCAACGGGAGACCGGGGAGCTGTTTTTT
CASSHQRETGELFF
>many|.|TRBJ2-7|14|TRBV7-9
TGTGCCAGCAGCCCGCCCGGGAAGACCTACGAGCAGTACTTC
CASSPPGKTYEQYF
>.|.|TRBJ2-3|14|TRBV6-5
TGTGCCAGCAGTTACTCGCAGGCATCAGATACGCAGTATTTT
CASSYSQASDTQYF
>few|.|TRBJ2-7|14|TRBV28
TGTGCCAGCGGGAGACTAGGCGGGCTGTACGAGCAGTACTTC
CASGRLGGLYEQYF
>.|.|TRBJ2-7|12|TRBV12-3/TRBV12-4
TGTGCCAGCAGTTTACTGGTTTACGAGCAGTACTTC
CASSLLVYEQYF
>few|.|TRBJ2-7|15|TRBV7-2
TGTGCCAGCAGCGAGATGGGGCCGGCTCCCTACGAGCAGTACTTC
CASSEMGPAPYEQYF
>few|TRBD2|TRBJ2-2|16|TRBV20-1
TGCAGTGCTAGTCCTTTGGGACTAGCGGGAGGCGGGGAGCTGTTTTTT
CSASPLGLAGGGELFF
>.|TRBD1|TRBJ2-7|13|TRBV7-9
TGTGCCAGCAGCCTCGGGACAGCCTACGAGCAGTACTTC
CASSLGTAYEQYF
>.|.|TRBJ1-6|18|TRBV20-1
TGCAGTGCTAGTGCATACAGGGAGGGGGACTCCTATAATTCACCCCTCCACTTT
CSASAYREGDSYNSPLHF
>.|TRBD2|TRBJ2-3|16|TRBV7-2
TGTGCCAGCAGCTCGGTAGCGGGAGATTGCACAGATACGCAGTATTTT
CASSSVAGDCTDTQYF
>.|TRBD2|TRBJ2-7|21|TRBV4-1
TGCGCCAGCAGCCAAGATGGCTCGGGGACTAGCGGGAGGTGTGGCGACTACGAGCAGTACTTC
CASSQDGSGTSGRCGDYEQYF
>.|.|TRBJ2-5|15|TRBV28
TGTGCCAGCAGTTTTTACAGGCTTGGGAAGGTGACCCAGTACTTC
CASSFYRLGKVTQYF
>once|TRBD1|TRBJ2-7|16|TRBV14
TGTGCCAGCAGCCGATTCCGGGACAGGGCTCCCTACGAGCAGTACTTC
CASSRFRDRAPYEQYF
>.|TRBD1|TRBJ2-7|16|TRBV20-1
TGCAGTGCTAGAGATGGACCCGGGACAGACTCCTACGAGCAGTACTTC
CSARDGPGTDSYEQYF
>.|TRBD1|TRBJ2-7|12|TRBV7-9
TGTGCCAGCAGCCCCCAGGGGGTAGAGCAGTACTTC
CASSPQGVEQYF
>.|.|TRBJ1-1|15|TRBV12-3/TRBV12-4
TGTGCCAGAATGGGGAACAAAAGAAGGGGCACTGAAGCTTTCTTT
CARMGNKRRGTEAFF
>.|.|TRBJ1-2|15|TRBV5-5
TGTGCCAGCAGCTCTGACCTGATGCGTCCGTATGGCTACACCTTC
CASSSDLMRPYGYTF
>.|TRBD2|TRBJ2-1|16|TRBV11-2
TGTGCCAGCAGCTTCCTACTAGCGGGGAGTTACAATGAGCAGTTCTTC
CASSFLLAGSYNEQFF
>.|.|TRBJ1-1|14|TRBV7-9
TGTGCCAGCAGCCAAACAGGAATCGGCACTGAAGCTTTCTTT
CASSQTGIGTEAFF
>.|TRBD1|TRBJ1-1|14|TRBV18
TGTGCCAGCTCCCCCACAGGGGGCGATGCGTGGGCTTTCTTT
CASSPTGGDAWAFF
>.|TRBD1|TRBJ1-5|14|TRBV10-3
TGTGCCACACAGGGGCGGAGGAGCAATCAGCCCCAGCATTTT
CATQGRRSNQPQHF
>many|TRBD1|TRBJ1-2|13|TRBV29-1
TGCAGCGTTGGGAACAGGGGGGACTATGGCTACACCTTC
CSVGNRGDYGYTF